This entry features one T cell receptor beta chain sequence. The sample holds one count of this clone. What this receptor recognizes is not known. There are no base qualities to consult, and no much larger clone falls within one base. The entry originates in a study of blood T cell repertoires in COVID-19 (dated by TCRdb to about 2020). Notes on the research overall: Samples from collaborators originated in the United States, Italy and Spain and spanned both the acute and convalescent phases of COVID-19. The material from the prospective study consisted of cDNA or gDNA derived from T cells, B-cell-depleted T cells, or PBMCs. Deeply sampled blood TCRbeta repertoires from subjects exposed to, actively infected with, or recovered from COVID-19 were included in the dataset. The repertoires were released in a freely available public database meant as a resource for research on the immune response to SARS-CoV-2. Samples came from the ongoing ImmuneRACE study (first 160 participants) plus 1,254 subjects from 6 global collaborators. A de-identified subject ID, COVID-19 status, age in years and sex were almost always included in the sample metadata. HLA class I and class II types, where available, came from metadata supplied by the sample provider rather than from assay-based typing. Study-wide conclusions, independent of this receptor: How much clinical and demographic metadata was included differed by source and by participant, and the metadata was provided uncurated.

Participants in the prospective study were enrolled through a virtual design, were aged about 18 to 100 years, and lived in roughly 24 United States geographic areas. To assign participants to cohorts, the prospective study relied on clinical history that participants themselves reported in a screening survey and a study questionnaire. ImmuneRACE Cohort 3 recovered participants were defined by two consecutive negative NP/OP PCR tests, healthcare professional clearance, or symptom resolution. In the prospective study, mobile phlebotomists collected whole blood, serum and a nasopharyngeal or oropharyngeal swab from each participant. Additional blood draws and questionnaires over an approximately two-month period could optionally be provided by prospective study participants. Prospective study blood samples were shipped either frozen or at room temperature before DNA extraction. TCRbeta CDR3 regions were amplified from genomic DNA by means of the immunoSEQ Assay, a bias-controlled multiplex PCR. The authors processed their data as follows. Within the assay, amplification of reference gene primers was used to estimate how many nucleated cells each sample contained. To quantify the absolute abundance of each unique TCRbeta CDR3 rearrangement, sequence reads were collapsed and filtered. For each sample, productive Simpson clonality was calculated as the square root of Simpson's diversity index over productive rearrangements. In TCRdb, the immuneACCESS table is reduced to in-frame sequences with V and J assigned. These tables do not hold every clone; where another copy was compared, an unresolved V gene accounts for under half, and the others remain unexplained. The V and J calls and the clone size are those of that table, but D and trimming were determined from the DNA. This sample comprises a few hundred thousand clones, over 75% of them detected only once. Clones ranked in the top ten supply approximately 1.8% of the sample.

Taken from cysteine to phenylalanine, the CDR3 has 15 residues. CDR3 DNA only is kept here, 45 bases in frame from base 1. Looking up the germline V gene yields CDR1 SGHNT and CDR2 YENEEA. Trimmed from V: 0 bases; trimmed from J: 6 bases; junction bases lacking a gene match: 8. Sequenced: PBMCs or T cells enriched from blood (not recorded which). The chain was built from TRBV11-3 and TRBJ2-7, with TRBD2 matching 7 junction bases. This receptor was identified in a woman between 35 and 50 years old who had recovered from COVID-19. The CDR3 in this case is CASSLDHMTSSEQYF. The DNA sequence reads TGTGCCAGCAGCTTAGATCACATGACTAGCTCCGAGCAGTACTTC.